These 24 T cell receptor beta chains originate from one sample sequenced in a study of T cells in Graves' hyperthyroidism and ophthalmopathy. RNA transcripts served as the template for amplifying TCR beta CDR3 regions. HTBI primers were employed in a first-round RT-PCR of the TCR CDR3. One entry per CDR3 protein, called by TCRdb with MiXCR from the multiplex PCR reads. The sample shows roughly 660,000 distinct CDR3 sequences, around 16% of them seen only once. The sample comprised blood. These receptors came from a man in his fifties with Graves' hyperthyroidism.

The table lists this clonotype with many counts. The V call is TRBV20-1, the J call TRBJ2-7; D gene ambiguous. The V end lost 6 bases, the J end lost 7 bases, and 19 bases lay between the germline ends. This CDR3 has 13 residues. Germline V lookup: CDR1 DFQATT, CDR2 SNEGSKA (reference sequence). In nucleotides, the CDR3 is TGCAGTGCGGTCGGAACGGCCCTACGTGAGCAGTACTTC. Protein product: CSAVGTALREQYF.

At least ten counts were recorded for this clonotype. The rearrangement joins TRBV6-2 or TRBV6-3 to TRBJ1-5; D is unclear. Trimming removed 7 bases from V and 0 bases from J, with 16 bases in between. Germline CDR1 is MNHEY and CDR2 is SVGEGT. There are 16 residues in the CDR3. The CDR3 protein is CASTREAATSNQPQHF. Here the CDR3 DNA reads TGTGCCAGCACTCGAGAGGCAGCAACTAGCAATCAGCCCCAGCATTTT.

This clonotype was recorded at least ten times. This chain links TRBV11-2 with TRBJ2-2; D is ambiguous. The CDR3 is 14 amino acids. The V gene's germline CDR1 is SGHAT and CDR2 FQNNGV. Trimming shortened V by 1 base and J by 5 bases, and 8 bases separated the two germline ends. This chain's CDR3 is CASSLVFVTGELFF. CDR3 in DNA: TGTGCCAGCAGCTTAGTGTTTGTAACCGGGGAGCTGTTTTTT.

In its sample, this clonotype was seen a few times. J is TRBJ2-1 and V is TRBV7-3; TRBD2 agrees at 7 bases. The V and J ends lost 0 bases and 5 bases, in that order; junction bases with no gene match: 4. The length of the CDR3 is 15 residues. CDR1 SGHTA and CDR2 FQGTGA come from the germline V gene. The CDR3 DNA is TGTGCCAGCAGCTTAACGGTACTAGCGAACAATGAGCAGTTCTTC. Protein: CASSLTVLANNEQFF. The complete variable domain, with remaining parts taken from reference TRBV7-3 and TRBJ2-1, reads GAGVSQTPSNKVTEKGKYVELRCDPISGHTALYWYRQSLGQGPEFLIYFQGTGAADDSGLPNDRFFAVRPEGSVSTLKIQRTERGDSAVYLCASSLTVLANNEQFFGPGTRLTVL.

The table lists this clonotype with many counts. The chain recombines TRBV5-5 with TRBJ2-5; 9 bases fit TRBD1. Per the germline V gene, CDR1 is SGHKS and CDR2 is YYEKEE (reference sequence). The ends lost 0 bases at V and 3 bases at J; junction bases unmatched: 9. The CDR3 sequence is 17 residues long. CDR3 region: CASSLEGFRTGEETQYF. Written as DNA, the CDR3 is TGTGCCAGCAGCTTGGAGGGGTTCAGGACAGGGGAAGAGACCCAGTACTTC.

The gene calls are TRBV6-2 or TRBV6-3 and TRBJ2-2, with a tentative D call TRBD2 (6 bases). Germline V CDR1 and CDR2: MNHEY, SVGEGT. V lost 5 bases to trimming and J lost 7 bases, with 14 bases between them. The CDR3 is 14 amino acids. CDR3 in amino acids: CASSVSGTGGELFF. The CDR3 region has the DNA TGTGCCAGCAGTGTGAGTGGGACTGGCGGGGAGCTGTTTTTT.

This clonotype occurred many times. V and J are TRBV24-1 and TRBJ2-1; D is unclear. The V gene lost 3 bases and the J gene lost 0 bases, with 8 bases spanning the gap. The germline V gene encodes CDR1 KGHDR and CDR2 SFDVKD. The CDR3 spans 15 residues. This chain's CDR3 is CATSDRASSYNEQFF. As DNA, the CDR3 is TGTGCCACCAGTGATAGGGCGAGCTCCTACAATGAGCAGTTCTTC.

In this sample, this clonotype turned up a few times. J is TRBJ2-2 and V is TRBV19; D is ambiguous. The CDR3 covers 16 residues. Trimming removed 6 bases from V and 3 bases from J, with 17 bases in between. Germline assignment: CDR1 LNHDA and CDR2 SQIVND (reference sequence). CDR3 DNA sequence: TGTGCCAGTAGGAGGAGTGGTTCGAGTGACACCGGGGAGCTGTTTTTT. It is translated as CASRRSGSSDTGELFF.

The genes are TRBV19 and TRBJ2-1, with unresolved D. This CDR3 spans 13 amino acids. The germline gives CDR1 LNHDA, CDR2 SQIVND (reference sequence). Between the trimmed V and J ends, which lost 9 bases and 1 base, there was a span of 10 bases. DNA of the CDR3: TGTGCCAGCCGCGACGGTTCCTACAATGAGCAGTTCTTC. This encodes CASRDGSYNEQFF.

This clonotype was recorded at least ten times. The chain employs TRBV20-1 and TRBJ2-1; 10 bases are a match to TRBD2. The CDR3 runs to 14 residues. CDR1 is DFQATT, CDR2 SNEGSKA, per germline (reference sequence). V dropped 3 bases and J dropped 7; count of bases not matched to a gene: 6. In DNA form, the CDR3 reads TGCAGTGCTAGTTCTAGCGGGAGTTCAAATGAGCAGTTCTTC. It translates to CSASSSGSSNEQFF.

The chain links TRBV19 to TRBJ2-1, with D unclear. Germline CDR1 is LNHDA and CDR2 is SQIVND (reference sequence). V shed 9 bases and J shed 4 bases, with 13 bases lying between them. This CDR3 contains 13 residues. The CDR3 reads CASADQSYNEQFF. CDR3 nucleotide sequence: TGTGCCAGCGCGGATCAATCGTACAATGAGCAGTTCTTC.

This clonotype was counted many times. The CDR3 sequence is CASSSLAGEADTQYF. CDR3 nucleotide sequence: TGTGCCAGCAGCTCCCTAGCGGGAGAGGCAGATACGCAGTATTTT. This chain links TRBV7-8 with TRBJ2-3; 10 positions match TRBD2. Per germline, CDR1 SGHVS and CDR2 FQNEAQ. The CDR3 covers 15 residues. J was trimmed by 4 bases and V by 4 bases; bases with no gene match: 5.

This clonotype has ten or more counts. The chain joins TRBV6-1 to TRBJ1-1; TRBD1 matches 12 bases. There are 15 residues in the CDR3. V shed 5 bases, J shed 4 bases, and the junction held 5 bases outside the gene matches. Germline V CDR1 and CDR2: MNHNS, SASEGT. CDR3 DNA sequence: TGTGCCAGCAGTCTGGGACAGGGGGCAATCACTGAAGCTTTCTTT. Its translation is CASSLGQGAITEAFF.

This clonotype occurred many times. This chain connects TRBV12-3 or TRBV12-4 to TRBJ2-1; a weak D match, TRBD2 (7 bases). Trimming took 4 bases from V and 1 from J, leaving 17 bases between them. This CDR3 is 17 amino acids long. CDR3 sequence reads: CASSYAHGGPSYNEQFF. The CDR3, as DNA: TGTGCCAGCAGTTACGCCCACGGGGGGCCGTCCTACAATGAGCAGTTCTTC.

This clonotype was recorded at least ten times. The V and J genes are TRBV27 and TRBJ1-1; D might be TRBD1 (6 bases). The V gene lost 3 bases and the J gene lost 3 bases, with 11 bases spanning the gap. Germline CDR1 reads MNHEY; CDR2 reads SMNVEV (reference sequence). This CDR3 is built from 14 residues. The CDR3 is CASSLNRDYTEAFF. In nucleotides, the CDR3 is TGTGCCAGCAGTTTGAACAGGGATTACACTGAAGCTTTCTTT.

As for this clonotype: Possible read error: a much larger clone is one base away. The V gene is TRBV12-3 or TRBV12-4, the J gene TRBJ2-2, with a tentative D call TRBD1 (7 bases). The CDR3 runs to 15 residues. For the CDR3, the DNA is TGTGCCAGCAGTTTGACAGGGCGAGACACCGGGGGGCTGTTTTTT. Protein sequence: CASSLTGRDTGGLFF.

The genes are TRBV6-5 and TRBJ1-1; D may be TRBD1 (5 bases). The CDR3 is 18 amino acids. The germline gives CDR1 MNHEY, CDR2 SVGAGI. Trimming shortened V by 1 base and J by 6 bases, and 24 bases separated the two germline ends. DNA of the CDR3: TGTGCCAGCAGTTACTTTTCCCCTTTGGGGGGTGGAGGGCCTGAAGCTTTCTTT. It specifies CASSYFSPLGGGGPEAFF.

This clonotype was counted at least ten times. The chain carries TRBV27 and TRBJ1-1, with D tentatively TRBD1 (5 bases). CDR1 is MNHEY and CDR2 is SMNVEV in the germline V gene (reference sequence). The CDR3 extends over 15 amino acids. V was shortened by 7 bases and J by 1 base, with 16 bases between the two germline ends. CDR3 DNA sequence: TGTGCCAGCACCATAACCAGGGCGGGGAACACTGAAGCTTTCTTT. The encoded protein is CASTITRAGNTEAFF.

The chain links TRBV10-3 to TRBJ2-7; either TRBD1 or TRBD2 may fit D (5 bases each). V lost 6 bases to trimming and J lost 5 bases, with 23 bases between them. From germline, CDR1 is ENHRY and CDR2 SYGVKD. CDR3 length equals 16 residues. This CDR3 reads CAIRSTSGTIPNEQYF. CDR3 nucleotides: TGTGCCATCAGATCGACTTCCGGGACCATTCCTAACGAGCAGTACTTC.

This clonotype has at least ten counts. The CDR3 sequence is CASSRREDNEQFF. The CDR3 DNA sequence: TGTGCCAGCAGTAGGCGGGAGGACAATGAGCAGTTCTTC. V is TRBV28 and J is TRBJ2-1; the match to TRBD2 covers 8 bases. Germline V lookup: CDR1 MDHEN, CDR2 SYDVKM. The CDR3 totals 13 residues. V trimming: 5 bases; J trimming: 5 bases; junction bases outside the gene matches: 2.

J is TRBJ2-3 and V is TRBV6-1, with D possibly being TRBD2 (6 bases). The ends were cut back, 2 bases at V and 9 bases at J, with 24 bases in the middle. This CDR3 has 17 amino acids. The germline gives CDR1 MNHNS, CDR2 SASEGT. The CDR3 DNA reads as TGTGCCAGCAGTGAAACAGCGGGCGGTGGAGTAGTTTCAACGCAGTATTTT. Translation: CASSETAGGGVVSTQYF.

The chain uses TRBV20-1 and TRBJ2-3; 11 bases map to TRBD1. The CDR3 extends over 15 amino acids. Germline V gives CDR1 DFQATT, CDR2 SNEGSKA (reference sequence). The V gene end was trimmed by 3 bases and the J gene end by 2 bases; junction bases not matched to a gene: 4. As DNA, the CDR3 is TGCAGTGCTAGCGGACAGGGGGCGAACACAGATACGCAGTATTTT. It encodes CSASGQGANTDTQYF.

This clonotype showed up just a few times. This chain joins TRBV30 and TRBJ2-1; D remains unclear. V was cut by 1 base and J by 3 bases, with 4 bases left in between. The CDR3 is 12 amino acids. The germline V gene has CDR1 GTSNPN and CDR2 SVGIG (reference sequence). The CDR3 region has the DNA TGTGCCTGGAGTGACAGCTACAATGAGCAGTTCTTC. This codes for CAWSDSYNEQFF. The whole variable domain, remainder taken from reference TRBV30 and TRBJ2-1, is SQTIHQWPATLVQPVGSPLSLECTVEGTSNPNLYWYRQAAGRGLQLLFYSVGIGQISSEVPQNLSASRPQDRQFILSSKKLLLSDSGFYLCAWSDSYNEQFFGPGTRLTVL.

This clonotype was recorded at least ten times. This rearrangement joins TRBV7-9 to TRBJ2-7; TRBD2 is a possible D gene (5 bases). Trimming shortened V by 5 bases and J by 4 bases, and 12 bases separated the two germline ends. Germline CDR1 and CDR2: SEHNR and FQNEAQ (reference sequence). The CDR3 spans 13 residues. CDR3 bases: TGTGCCAGCAGCCCGTCGCGGAGGTACGAGCAGTACTTC. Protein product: CASSPSRRYEQYF.